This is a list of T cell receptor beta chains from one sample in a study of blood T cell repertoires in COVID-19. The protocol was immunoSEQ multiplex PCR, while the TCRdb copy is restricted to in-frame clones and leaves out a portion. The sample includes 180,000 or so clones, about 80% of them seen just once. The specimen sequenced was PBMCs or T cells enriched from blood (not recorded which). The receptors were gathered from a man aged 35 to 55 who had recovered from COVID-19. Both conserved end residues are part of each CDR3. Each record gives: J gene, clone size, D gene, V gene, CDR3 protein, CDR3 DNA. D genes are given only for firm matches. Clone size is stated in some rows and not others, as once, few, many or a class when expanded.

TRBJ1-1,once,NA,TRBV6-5,CASSYYRTPNTEAFF,TGTGCCAGCAGTTACTACCGGACACCGAACACTGAAGCTTTCTTT
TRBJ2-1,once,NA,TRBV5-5,CASSRSTGEQFF,TGTGCCAGCAGCCGGTCGACAGGTGAGCAGTTCTTC
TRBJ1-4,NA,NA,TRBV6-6,CASRNNGDHNEKLFF,TGTGCCAGCAGGAATAACGGGGATCATAATGAAAAACTGTTTTTT
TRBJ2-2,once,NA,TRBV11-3,CASSSVDTGELFF,TGTGCCAGCAGCTCTGTCGACACCGGGGAGCTGTTTTTT
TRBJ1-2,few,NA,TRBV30,CAWSVGQGRGGYTF,TGTGCCTGGAGTGTAGGGCAGGGGAGGGGCGGCTACACCTTC
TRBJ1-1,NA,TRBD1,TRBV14,CASSQRTGVTEAFF,TGTGCCAGCAGCCAAAGGACAGGGGTGACTGAAGCTTTCTTT
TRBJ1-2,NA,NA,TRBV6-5,CASSYSAGRVYGYTF,TGTGCCAGCAGTTACTCGGCAGGGAGGGTCTATGGCTACACCTTC
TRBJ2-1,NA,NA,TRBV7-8,CASSDQGNEQFF,TGTGCCAGCAGCGACCAGGGTAATGAGCAGTTCTTC
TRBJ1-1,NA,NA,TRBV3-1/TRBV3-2,CASSQDAQGNEAFF,TGTGCCAGCAGCCAAGATGCCCAGGGGAATGAAGCTTTCTTT
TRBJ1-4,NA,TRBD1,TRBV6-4,CARPPGQGPNEKLFF,TGTGCCAGGCCTCCGGGACAGGGACCTAATGAAAAACTGTTTTTT
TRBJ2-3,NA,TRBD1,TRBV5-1,CASSWDRGKDTQYF,TGCGCCAGCAGCTGGGACAGGGGGAAAGATACGCAGTATTTT
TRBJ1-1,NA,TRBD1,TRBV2,CASRKDRPNTEAFF,TGTGCCAGCAGGAAGGACAGGCCGAACACTGAAGCTTTCTTT
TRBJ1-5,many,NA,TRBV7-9,CASSPGGNQPQHF,TGTGCCAGCAGCCCTGGAGGCAATCAGCCCCAGCATTTT
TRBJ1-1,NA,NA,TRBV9,CASSVDRANTEAFF,TGTGCCAGCAGCGTAGATCGCGCGAACACTGAAGCTTTCTTT
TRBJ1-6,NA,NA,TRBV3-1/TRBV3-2,CASSPTLNSPLHF,TGTGCCAGCAGCCCGACACTTAATTCACCCCTCCACTTT
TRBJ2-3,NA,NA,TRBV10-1,CASSGRQGSDTQYF,TGCGCCAGCAGTGGGCGGCAGGGCTCGGATACGCAGTATTTT
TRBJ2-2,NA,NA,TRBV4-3,CASSQVWSTGELFF,TGCGCCAGCAGCCAAGTCTGGAGCACCGGGGAGCTGTTTTTT
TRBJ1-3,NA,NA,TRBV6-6,CASSADGLSGNTIYF,TGTGCCAGCAGTGCGGACGGACTCTCTGGAAACACCATATATTTT
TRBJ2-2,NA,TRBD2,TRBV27,CASSARPPSGGYTGELFF,TGTGCCAGCAGCGCCCGCCCTCCTAGCGGGGGCTACACCGGGGAGCTGTTTTTT
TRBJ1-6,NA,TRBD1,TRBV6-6,CASSRGQQNSPLHF,TGTGCCAGCAGCCGGGGACAGCAGAATTCACCCCTCCACTTT
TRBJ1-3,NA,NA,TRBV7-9,CASSPQGNTIYF,TGTGCCAGCAGCCCACAGGGAAACACCATATATTTT
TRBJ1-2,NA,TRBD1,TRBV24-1,CATSEGGQRLGYTF,TGTGCCACCAGTGAGGGGGGACAGCGTCTGGGCTACACCTTC
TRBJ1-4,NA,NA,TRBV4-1,CASSQDSGQVHNEKLFF,TGCGCCAGCAGCCAAGATTCCGGCCAGGTCCATAATGAAAAACTGTTTTTT
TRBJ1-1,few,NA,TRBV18,CASSSVQVRNTEAFF,TGTGCCAGCTCATCTGTTCAGGTTAGGAACACTGAAGCTTTCTTT
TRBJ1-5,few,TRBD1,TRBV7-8,CASSLGRGQGALNQPQHF,TGTGCCAGCAGCTTAGGGAGAGGACAGGGGGCTTTGAATCAGCCCCAGCATTTT
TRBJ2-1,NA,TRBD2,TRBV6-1,CASSELAGSYNEQFF,TGTGCCAGCAGTGAACTAGCGGGCTCCTACAATGAGCAGTTCTTC
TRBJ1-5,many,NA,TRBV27,CASSDFGEQPQHF,TGTGCCAGCAGTGATTTCGGGGAACAGCCCCAGCATTTT
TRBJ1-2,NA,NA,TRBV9,CASSQEGSNYGYTF,TGTGCCAGCAGCCAGGAGGGGAGTAACTATGGCTACACCTTC
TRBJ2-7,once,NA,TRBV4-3,CASSQDSRGAVEQYF,TGCGCCAGCAGCCAAGATAGCCGGGGAGCGGTCGAGCAGTACTTC
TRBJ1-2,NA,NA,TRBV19,CASSIGAENYGYTF,TGTGCCAGTAGTATTGGAGCGGAGAACTATGGCTACACCTTC
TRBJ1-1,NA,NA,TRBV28,CASSLGGIMNTEAFF,TGTGCCAGCAGCCTTGGCGGGATCATGAACACTGAAGCTTTCTTT
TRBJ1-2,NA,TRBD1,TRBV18,CASSPLSGQGAYGYTF,TGTGCCAGCTCACCACTCTCGGGACAGGGGGCCTATGGCTACACCTTC
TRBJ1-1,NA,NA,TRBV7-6,CASSLVPGPNTEAFF,TGTGCCAGCAGCTTAGTTCCAGGTCCGAACACTGAAGCTTTCTTT
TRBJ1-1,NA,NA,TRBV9,CASSVSSDMNTEAFF,TGTGCCAGCAGCGTCTCGTCCGACATGAACACTGAAGCTTTCTTT
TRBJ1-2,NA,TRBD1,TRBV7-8,CASSLDQGDGYTF,TGTGCCAGCAGCTTAGACCAGGGGGATGGCTACACCTTC
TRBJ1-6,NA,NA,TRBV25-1,CASSPPGGSNSPLHF,TGTGCCAGCAGTCCCCCCGGGGGTAGTAATTCACCCCTCCACTTT
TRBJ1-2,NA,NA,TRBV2,CASRHRETFLGYTF,TGTGCCAGCAGGCACAGGGAAACCTTTCTGGGCTACACCTTC
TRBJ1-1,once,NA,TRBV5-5,CATVQVAFF,TGTGCCACCGTTCAGGTAGCTTTCTTT